Below are 26 T cell receptor beta chains sequenced from a single sample in a study of blood T cell repertoires in COVID-19. The repertoire was sequenced with immunoSEQ multiplex PCR; TCRdb's copy has only in-frame clones and lacks some. The sample shows roughly 250,000 clones, over 70% of them seen only once. The specimen was peripheral blood. The origin of the receptors is a man in his forties with active or convalescent COVID-19.

The chain employs TRBV6-2 or TRBV6-3 and TRBJ1-2; no reliable D call. Germline CDR1 and CDR2: MNHEY and SVGEGT. V was cut by 5 bases and J by 6 bases, with 19 bases left in between. The length of the CDR3 is 15 residues. The CDR3 DNA reads TGTGCCAGCAGTCAAATCGGAAGGGAGCAGAATGGCTACACCTTC. This translates into CASSQIGREQNGYTF.

This chain joins TRBV5-6 and TRBJ1-6; D gene uncertain. The CDR3 is 16 residues long. V was pared by 5 bases and J by 9 bases, with 21 bases between. In germline, CDR1 is SGHDT, CDR2 YYEEEE. CDR3 DNA sequence: TGTGCCAGCAGTCGACTCTTGGTAGAATCGGGTTCACCCCTCCACTTT. Translation gives CASSRLLVESGSPLHF.

The chain couples TRBV6-5 to TRBJ1-4, with 7 nucleotides matching TRBD1. CDR3 length equals 14 residues. Germline-derived CDR1 and CDR2 are MNHEY and SVGAGI. The ends lost 5 bases at V and 3 bases at J; junction bases unmatched: 3. CDR3 residues: CASSRDSSNEKLFF. In DNA form, the CDR3 reads TGTGCCAGCAGTCGGGACAGTTCTAATGAAAAACTGTTTTTT.

This clone has at least ten counts. The chain has TRBV30 and TRBJ2-7; D unclear. The CDR3 consists of 13 residues. V lost 4 bases to trimming and J lost 6 bases, with 16 bases between them. Germline CDR1 and CDR2: GTSNPN and SVGIG (reference sequence). The CDR3 DNA reads as TGTGCCTGGACCCCCGGTGTCGTCGCCGAGCAGTACTTC. Residues: CAWTPGVVAEQYF.

This chain joins TRBV15 and TRBJ2-3; 12 bases map to TRBD2. Germline V lookup: CDR1 LNHNV, CDR2 YYDKDF (reference sequence). The CDR3 contains 16 residues. J lost 2 bases, V lost 3 bases, and 3 bases had no gene match. CDR3 bases: TGTGCCACCAGCAGTGGACTAGCGGGGCACACAGATACGCAGTATTTT. It codes for CATSSGLAGHTDTQYF.

The chain carries TRBV6-5 and TRBJ2-5; perhaps TRBD1 as D (6 bases). Germline loops: CDR1 MNHEY, CDR2 SVGAGI. V was trimmed by 6 bases and J by 5 bases, leaving 16 bases between them. The CDR3 sequence is 14 residues long. The CDR3 region is CASRDQGGIETQYF. Here the CDR3 DNA reads TGTGCCAGCAGGGATCAAGGGGGTATTGAGACCCAGTACTTC.

The chain has TRBV21-1 and TRBJ1-4. TRBV21-1 is a pseudogene. The CDR3 is 14 residues long. In DNA form, the CDR3 reads TGTGCCAGCGTACGGGTAAGAGCTAATGAAAAACTGTTTTTT. This translates into CASVRVRANEKLFF.

The chain is built from TRBV4-2 and TRBJ2-1; D is unresolved. The CDR3 loop spans 14 amino acids. The V end lost 1 base, the J end lost 3 bases, and 7 bases lay between the germline ends. Germline CDR1 is LGHNA and CDR2 is YNFKEQ. The CDR3 coding sequence is TGTGCCAGCAGCCAAGTAGAGAACTACAATGAGCAGTTCTTC. Translation: CASSQVENYNEQFF.

V is TRBV3-1 (or the pseudogene TRBV3-2) and J is TRBJ1-1; 9 bases line up with TRBD1. Unmatched junction bases numbered 8, after V lost 4 bases and J lost 5 bases. The CDR3 has 15 residues. CDR1 LGHDT and CDR2 YNNKEL come from the germline V gene (reference sequence). The CDR3 loop is CASSLPGQGGTEAFF. The CDR3 nucleotides are TGTGCCAGCAGCCTCCCGGGACAGGGAGGGACTGAAGCTTTCTTT.

This rearrangement joins TRBV3-1 (or the pseudogene TRBV3-2) to TRBJ2-7; 7 positions match TRBD1. J gave up 6 bases and V 3 bases, and 8 bases lay outside the gene matches. CDR3 length: 14 residues. From germline, CDR1 is LGHDT and CDR2 YNNKEL (reference sequence). In DNA, the CDR3 is TGTGCCAGCAGCCAGGCCGGGACAGAAGGCGAGCAGTACTTC. Translated: CASSQAGTEGEQYF.

This sequence joins TRBV5-1 and TRBJ1-1; D gene unclear. CDR1 SGHRS and CDR2 YFSETQ come from the germline V gene. V was pared by 2 bases and J by 0 bases, with 5 bases between. This CDR3 region has 13 residues. CDR3 in amino acids: CASSFELNTEAFF. As DNA, the CDR3 is TGCGCCAGCAGCTTCGAGTTGAACACTGAAGCTTTCTTT. Variable domain in full (rest from reference TRBV5-1 and TRBJ1-1): KAGVTQTPRYLIKTRGQQVTLSCSPISGHRSVSWYQQTPGQGLQFLFEYFSETQRNKGNFPGRFSGRQFSNSRSEMNVSTLELGDSALYLCASSFELNTEAFFGQGTRLTVV.

In nucleotides, the CDR3 is TGCAGCGTCTCGATGAGGACAGGGCTCAATGAGCAGTTCTTC. Protein product: CSVSMRTGLNEQFF. The V gene is TRBV29-1, the J gene TRBJ2-1; 8 bases fit TRBD1. V trimming: 6 bases; J trimming: 6 bases; junction bases outside the gene matches: 10. Germline CDR1 is SQVTM and CDR2 is ANQGSEA. The CDR3 totals 14 residues.

The chain employs TRBV11-3 and TRBJ2-1; TRBD1 agrees at 8 bases. Unmatched junction bases numbered 8, after V lost 1 base and J lost 9 bases. Germline CDR1 reads SGHNT; CDR2 reads YENEEA. The CDR3 extends over 15 amino acids. The CDR3 sequence is CASSLGGQGRGEQFF. CDR3 coding DNA: TGTGCCAGCAGCTTAGGCGGACAGGGTAGGGGTGAGCAGTTCTTC.

The V call is TRBV7-2, the J call TRBJ2-7; no clear D gene. Deletions cut 5 bases from V and 0 bases from J, with 14 bases between. Germline V gene data show CDR1 as SGHTA and CDR2 as FQGNSA. The CDR3 is 15 amino acids. The CDR3 coding sequence is TGTGCCAGCAGCCCGCACACACAGAGCTCCTACGAGCAGTACTTC. Protein product: CASSPHTQSSYEQYF.

The rearrangement joins TRBV21-1 to TRBJ2-2; TRBD2 was called by the table and not checked on the DNA. TRBV21-1 is a pseudogene segment. CDR3 size: 16 residues. The CDR3 nucleotides are TGTGCCAGCAGCAACTCCCGGACTAGCGGGACCGGGGAGCTGTTTTTT. Protein: CASSNSRTSGTGELFF.

The V call is TRBV6-5, the J call TRBJ1-2, with 8 positions matching TRBD1. Trimming took 6 bases from V and 5 from J; bases not matched to a gene: 8. The CDR3 is 14 residues long. Germline values: CDR1 MNHEY, CDR2 SVGAGI. The CDR3 DNA reads as TGTGCCAGCAGAGGACAGGGATCAGGGTATGGCTACACCTTC. Protein: CASRGQGSGYGYTF.

V is TRBV12-5 and J is TRBJ1-5; TRBD1 is a possible D gene (6 bases). CDR1 and CDR2 (germline): LGHNT, FRNRAP. The CDR3 is made up of 21 amino acids. V lost 6 bases, J lost 0 bases, and 30 bases lay in between. The CDR3 DNA is TGTGCTAGTGGCCGTAACCGGGACCCAATAGGGGGAATATATAGCAATCAGCCCCAGCATTTT. Translating it yields CASGRNRDPIGGIYSNQPQHF.

V and J are TRBV19 and TRBJ1-4; TRBD1 matches at 8 bases. Unmatched junction bases numbered 7, after V lost 6 bases and J lost 4 bases. The CDR3 runs 15 residues. Germline V lookup: CDR1 LNHDA, CDR2 SQIVND (reference sequence). Here the CDR3 reads CASRTQGAGNEKLFF. In DNA, the CDR3 is TGTGCCAGTAGGACTCAGGGGGCGGGTAATGAAAAACTGTTTTTT.

The V call is TRBV6-4, the J call TRBJ1-1; D gene uncertain. Germline CDR1 and CDR2: MRHNA and SNTAGT. CDR3 length equals 13 residues. V dropped 5 bases and J dropped 1 base, with 8 bases sitting between them. The CDR3 bases are TGTGCCAGCAGTCAAGAGCGGAACACTGAAGCTTTCTTT. Its protein product is CASSQERNTEAFF.

This CDR3 reads CAWSPGGTDTQYF. The CDR3 coding sequence is TGTGCCTGGAGTCCAGGGGGGACAGATACGCAGTATTTT. The chain is built from TRBV30 and TRBJ2-3; a possible D gene is TRBD1 (7 bases). The V gene's germline CDR1 is GTSNPN and CDR2 SVGIG (reference sequence). The CDR3 contains 13 residues. V was cut by 2 bases and J by 3 bases, with 9 bases left in between.

The J gene is TRBJ2-5, the V gene TRBV5-1; 8 nucleotides agree with TRBD2. CDR1 and CDR2 from the germline V gene are SGHRS and YFSETQ. The CDR3 contains 17 residues. The V gene end was trimmed by 0 bases and the J gene end by 1 base; junction bases not matched to a gene: 8. DNA for the CDR3: TGCGCCAGCAGCTTGGAACCCGGGGGGGCCGTCCAAGAGACCCAGTACTTC. It encodes CASSLEPGGAVQETQYF. The variable domain in full, with the rest retrieved from reference TRBV5-1 and TRBJ2-5, is KAGVTQTPRYLIKTRGQQVTLSCSPISGHRSVSWYQQTPGQGLQFLFEYFSETQRNKGNFPGRFSGRQFSNSRSEMNVSTLELGDSALYLCASSLEPGGAVQETQYFGPGTRLLVL.

The V and J genes are TRBV2 and TRBJ2-7; 9 bases match TRBD1. This CDR3 contains 12 residues. Germline V gene lookup returns CDR1 SNHLY and CDR2 FYNNEI. V trimming: 5 bases; J trimming: 13 bases; junction bases outside the gene matches: 9. The CDR3 loop is CASSPWDRACYF. The CDR3 bases are TGTGCCAGCAGTCCCTGGGACAGGGCATGCTACTTC.

Comment on this clone: One junction end does not reproduce the germline sequence, and a read error may be involved. V gene TRBV30 combines with J gene TRBJ1-2; weak D call: TRBD1 (5 bases). This CDR3 comprises 11 residues. Germline-derived CDR1 and CDR2 are GTSNPN and SVGIG (reference sequence). The CDR3 loop is CAWSAGVLSAF. CDR3 DNA: TGTGCCTGGAGTGCGGGGGTACTCAGCGCCTTC.

The rearrangement links TRBV27 to TRBJ1-1, with no clear D. This CDR3 spans 15 amino acids. Germline lookup yields CDR1 MNHEY and CDR2 SMNVEV (reference sequence). Trimming removed 6 bases at V and 1 base at J, with 15 bases between. The CDR3 nucleotides read TGTGCCAGCAGCCCGGGAGGTTTCTCGAACACTGAAGCTTTCTTT. Translated, it gives CASSPGGFSNTEAFF.

The chain links TRBV27 to TRBJ2-1, with D perhaps TRBD2 (5 bases). CDR1 and CDR2 from the germline V gene are MNHEY and SMNVEV (reference sequence). V was shortened by 6 bases and J by 1 base, with 7 bases between the two germline ends. CDR3 size: 13 residues. CDR3 loop: CASRWRSYNEQFF. The CDR3 region has the DNA TGTGCCAGCAGATGGAGGTCCTACAATGAGCAGTTCTTC.

The chain uses TRBV4-1 and TRBJ1-1, with TRBD1 matching 7 bases. Germline CDR1 and CDR2: MGHRA and YSYEKL. CDR3 length equals 15 residues. V gave up 3 bases and J gave up 0 bases; unmatched junction bases: 4. CDR3 region: CASSHPGQLNTEAFF. The CDR3 DNA reads as TGCGCCAGCAGCCACCCGGGACAGTTGAACACTGAAGCTTTCTTT.